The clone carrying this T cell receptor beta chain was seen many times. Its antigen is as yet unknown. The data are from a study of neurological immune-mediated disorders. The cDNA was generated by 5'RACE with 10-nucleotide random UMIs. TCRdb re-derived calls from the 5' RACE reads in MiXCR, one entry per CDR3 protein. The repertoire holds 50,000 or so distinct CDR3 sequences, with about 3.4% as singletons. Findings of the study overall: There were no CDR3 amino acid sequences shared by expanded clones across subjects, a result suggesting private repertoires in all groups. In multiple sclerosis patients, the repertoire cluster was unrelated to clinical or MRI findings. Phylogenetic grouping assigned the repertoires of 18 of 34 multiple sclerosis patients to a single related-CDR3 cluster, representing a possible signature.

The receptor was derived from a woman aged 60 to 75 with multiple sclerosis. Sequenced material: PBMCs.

The CDR3 loop reads CASVEGEAFF. The CDR3, as DNA: TGTGCCAGCGTGGAGGGGGAAGCTTTCTTT. This sequence joins TRBV28 and TRBJ1-1; weak D call: TRBD1 (5 bases). V was trimmed by 8 bases and J by 8 bases, leaving 9 bases between them. Looked up from germline, CDR1 is MDHEN and CDR2 is SYDVKM. CDR3 length: 10 residues.